A selection of T cell receptor beta chains follows, all from one sample in a study of shared clonotypes between healthy human individuals. Generated by immunoSEQ multiplex PCR, the TCRdb table keeps only in-frame clones and is missing some. The sample holds under 750,000 clones, approximately 77% seen once. Sequenced input: memory CD4+ T cells sorted from blood. The receptors originated from a woman aged 25 to 39 in good health. The CDR3 runs from the conserved cysteine through the conserved F or W. D genes are given only for firm matches. Expanded clones are given a class, and other clones once, few, many or no size at all.

J gene: TRBJ2-2; V gene: TRBV7-3; D gene: TRBD2; clone size: NA; CDR3 DNA: TGTGCCAGCAGCTTAGGCGGGAGCCAGGCCGGGGAGCTGTTTTTT; CDR3 protein: CASSLGGSQAGELFF
J gene: TRBJ1-1; V gene: TRBV27; D gene: NA; clone size: few; CDR3 DNA: TGTGCCAGCAGACAGGACCCCTGGAGGACTGAAGCTTTCTTT; CDR3 protein: CASRQDPWRTEAFF
J gene: TRBJ2-1; V gene: TRBV5-4; D gene: NA; clone size: NA; CDR3 DNA: TGTGCCAGCAGCTTTAGCGGAGCCATCTCCTACAATGAGCAGTTCTTC; CDR3 protein: CASSFSGAISYNEQFF
J gene: TRBJ1-3; V gene: TRBV18; D gene: NA; clone size: few; CDR3 DNA: TGTGCCAGCTCACCACCGGGACGGAACTCTGGAAACACCATATATTTT; CDR3 protein: CASSPPGRNSGNTIYF
J gene: TRBJ2-5; V gene: TRBV21-1; D gene: NA; clone size: once; CDR3 DNA: TGTGCCAGCAGCAAAGTCGGGAGGGAAGAGACCCAGTACTTC; CDR3 protein: CASSKVGREETQYF
J gene: TRBJ2-7; V gene: TRBV27; D gene: NA; clone size: NA; CDR3 DNA: TGTGCCAGCAGAGGGTCTACCACCTACGAGCAGTACTTC; CDR3 protein: CASRGSTTYEQYF
J gene: TRBJ2-5; V gene: TRBV28; D gene: TRBD2; clone size: once; CDR3 DNA: TGTGCCAGCAGTACTAGCGGGTCCCAAGAGACCCAGTACTTC; CDR3 protein: CASSTSGSQETQYF
J gene: TRBJ2-1; V gene: TRBV6-6; D gene: NA; clone size: NA; CDR3 DNA: TGTGCCAGCAGTTACGGCGGGACGAGAGCCAATGAGCAGTTCTTC; CDR3 protein: CASSYGGTRANEQFF
J gene: TRBJ2-2; V gene: TRBV19; D gene: NA; clone size: many; CDR3 DNA: TGTGCCAGTACTCCAAGTCTGGTAATGACCGGGGAGCTGTTTTTT; CDR3 protein: CASTPSLVMTGELFF
J gene: TRBJ2-3; V gene: TRBV10-3; D gene: TRBD2; clone size: NA; CDR3 DNA: TGTGCCACGTCGCCCCTAGCGGGGAGCACAGATACGCAGTATTTT; CDR3 protein: CATSPLAGSTDTQYF
J gene: TRBJ1-1; V gene: TRBV7-9; D gene: TRBD1; clone size: few; CDR3 DNA: TGTGCCAGCAGCTTAGATGCCGGGACAGGGCGGGCTTTCTTT; CDR3 protein: CASSLDAGTGRAFF
J gene: TRBJ1-4; V gene: TRBV6-5; D gene: NA; clone size: few; CDR3 DNA: TGTGCCAGCAGTTATCATATGGGGGGCCCTGATGAAAAACTGTTTTTT; CDR3 protein: CASSYHMGGPDEKLFF
J gene: TRBJ2-1; V gene: TRBV10-2; D gene: NA; clone size: few; CDR3 DNA: TGCGCCAGCAGGGCCGGGACACCGAGCAACAATGAGCAGTTCTTC; CDR3 protein: CASRAGTPSNNEQFF
J gene: TRBJ2-5; V gene: TRBV5-6; D gene: NA; clone size: NA; CDR3 DNA: TGTGCCAGCAGCCCGGCCGGGTCCATGGGGACCCAGTACTTC; CDR3 protein: CASSPAGSMGTQYF
J gene: TRBJ2-5; V gene: TRBV11-2; D gene: TRBD1; clone size: NA; CDR3 DNA: TGTGCCAGCAGCTTTACTACAGGGGAAGAGACCCAGTACTTC; CDR3 protein: CASSFTTGEETQYF
J gene: TRBJ2-5; V gene: TRBV11-2; D gene: TRBD2; clone size: NA; CDR3 DNA: TGTGCCAGCAGACGTACTAGCGGGAGAGGTGGAGAGACCCAGTACTTC; CDR3 protein: CASRRTSGRGGETQYF
J gene: TRBJ2-3; V gene: TRBV11-2; D gene: NA; clone size: NA; CDR3 DNA: TGTGCCAGCAGCGCCGCTAGCGTAGCAGATACGCAGTATTTT; CDR3 protein: CASSAASVADTQYF
J gene: TRBJ2-4; V gene: TRBV19; D gene: NA; clone size: few; CDR3 DNA: TGTGCCAGTAGTCTTACAGACAAAAACATTCAGTACTTC; CDR3 protein: CASSLTDKNIQYF
J gene: TRBJ2-2; V gene: TRBV18; D gene: NA; clone size: NA; CDR3 DNA: TGTGCCAGCTGGTCGGGGACGGCGAACACCGGGGAGCTGTTTTTT; CDR3 protein: CASWSGTANTGELFF
J gene: TRBJ2-2; V gene: TRBV6-4; D gene: NA; clone size: NA; CDR3 DNA: TGTGCCAGCAGTGACTACGGCAGAGAGCTGTTTTTT; CDR3 protein: CASSDYGRELFF
J gene: TRBJ2-7; V gene: TRBV7-9; D gene: TRBD2; clone size: NA; CDR3 DNA: TGTGCCAGCAGCTTAGGTAGCGGGATAGACGAGCAGTACTTC; CDR3 protein: CASSLGSGIDEQYF
J gene: TRBJ2-7; V gene: TRBV5-4; D gene: NA; clone size: few; CDR3 DNA: TGTGCCAGCAACTCGAGGGGGAAATCCCCCGGCGAGCAGTACTTC; CDR3 protein: CASNSRGKSPGEQYF
J gene: TRBJ2-5; V gene: TRBV12-5; D gene: TRBD2; clone size: NA; CDR3 DNA: TGTGCTAGTGGTATATATAGCGGGAGGGCCTTTGTAGAGACCCAGTACTTC; CDR3 protein: CASGIYSGRAFVETQYF
J gene: TRBJ2-5; V gene: TRBV27; D gene: NA; clone size: NA; CDR3 DNA: TGTGCCAGCAGTTTATTTGGGGGTGGCGCGCCGACCCAGTACTTC; CDR3 protein: CASSLFGGGAPTQYF
J gene: TRBJ1-1; V gene: TRBV29-1; D gene: NA; clone size: NA; CDR3 DNA: TGCAGCGTCCCAGGGGCCACTGAAGCTTTCTTT; CDR3 protein: CSVPGATEAFF
J gene: TRBJ2-5; V gene: TRBV5-1; D gene: NA; clone size: many; CDR3 DNA: TGCGCCAGCAGCTTGGGGGTTGGCCGCCCTCAGGGGACCCAGTACTTC; CDR3 protein: CASSLGVGRPQGTQYF
J gene: TRBJ2-2; V gene: TRBV5-1; D gene: NA; clone size: NA; CDR3 DNA: TGCGCCAGCAGCGGGGGGTCCTCCACCGGGGAGCTGTTTTTT; CDR3 protein: CASSGGSSTGELFF
J gene: TRBJ1-3; V gene: TRBV20-1; D gene: NA; clone size: NA; CDR3 DNA: TGCAGTGCTAGTTCTGGAAACACCATATATTTT; CDR3 protein: CSASSGNTIYF
J gene: TRBJ2-7; V gene: TRBV7-2; D gene: NA; clone size: NA; CDR3 DNA: TGTGCCAGCAGCCCGCCCACGGCGGACGAGCAGTACTTC; CDR3 protein: CASSPPTADEQYF
J gene: TRBJ2-3; V gene: TRBV5-4; D gene: NA; clone size: few; CDR3 DNA: TGTGCCAGCAGCTTAACAGGGTTAGGCACAGATACGCAGTATTTT; CDR3 protein: CASSLTGLGTDTQYF
J gene: TRBJ2-1; V gene: TRBV19; D gene: TRBD2; clone size: NA; CDR3 DNA: TGTGCCAGTAGTATCCGGGCGTTAGCGGGGAACTACAATGAGCAGTTCTTC; CDR3 protein: CASSIRALAGNYNEQFF
J gene: TRBJ2-1; V gene: TRBV6-1; D gene: TRBD2; clone size: NA; CDR3 DNA: TGTGCCAGCAGTGAAGGGGCTAGCGGGAGCAATGAGCAGTTCTTC; CDR3 protein: CASSEGASGSNEQFF
J gene: TRBJ2-7; V gene: TRBV19; D gene: NA; clone size: NA; CDR3 DNA: TGTGCCAGTAGTATAGCTGGCGGCGGGGCTACCTACGAGCAGTACTTC; CDR3 protein: CASSIAGGGATYEQYF
J gene: TRBJ2-5; V gene: TRBV5-4; D gene: TRBD2; clone size: NA; CDR3 DNA: TGTGCCAGCAGCTCGGGACTAGCGGGGGAGACCCAGTACTTC; CDR3 protein: CASSSGLAGETQYF
J gene: TRBJ2-1; V gene: TRBV18; D gene: TRBD2; clone size: NA; CDR3 DNA: TGTGCCAGCTCTGTGTCAGCGGGAGTTGGAAATGAGCAGTTCTTC; CDR3 protein: CASSVSAGVGNEQFF
J gene: TRBJ1-3; V gene: TRBV28; D gene: NA; clone size: NA; CDR3 DNA: TGTGCCAGCAGGCACGGGGCTGGAAACACCATATATTTT; CDR3 protein: CASRHGAGNTIYF
J gene: TRBJ2-7; V gene: TRBV11-3; D gene: NA; clone size: NA; CDR3 DNA: TGTGCCAGCAGCTTAATTGAGACAGGAAAGTCCGACGAGCAGTACTTC; CDR3 protein: CASSLIETGKSDEQYF
J gene: TRBJ1-2; V gene: TRBV5-6; D gene: TRBD1; clone size: NA; CDR3 DNA: TGTGCCAGCAGCTTTATGGGACAGGGGGCCTATGGCTACACCTTC; CDR3 protein: CASSFMGQGAYGYTF
J gene: TRBJ2-1; V gene: TRBV4-3; D gene: TRBD2; clone size: NA; CDR3 DNA: TGCGCCAGCAGCCCGCCTTACCGGGAAGCGGGAGGCAATGAGCAGTTCTTC; CDR3 protein: CASSPPYREAGGNEQFF
J gene: TRBJ2-2; V gene: TRBV9; D gene: NA; clone size: NA; CDR3 DNA: TGTGCCAGCAGCGTAGGGGGGCGAGGGACCGGGGAGCTGTTTTTT; CDR3 protein: CASSVGGRGTGELFF
J gene: TRBJ1-4; V gene: TRBV5-1; D gene: NA; clone size: NA; CDR3 DNA: TGCGCCAGCAGCTTGGTTGGTAGGGCGACAACTAATGAAAAACTGTTTTTT; CDR3 protein: CASSLVGRATTNEKLFF
J gene: TRBJ2-2; V gene: TRBV19; D gene: TRBD2; clone size: NA; CDR3 DNA: TGTGCCAGTAGTATTCTAGCGGGACCCACCGGGGAGCTGTTTTTT; CDR3 protein: CASSILAGPTGELFF
J gene: TRBJ2-3; V gene: TRBV27; D gene: NA; clone size: NA; CDR3 DNA: TGTGCCAGCAGTTTGTCACCGGAAGATACGCAGTATTTT; CDR3 protein: CASSLSPEDTQYF
J gene: TRBJ1-1; V gene: TRBV12-5; D gene: NA; clone size: NA; CDR3 DNA: TGTGCTAGTGGTTTGTCTGCAGGGAACACTGAAGCTTTCTTT; CDR3 protein: CASGLSAGNTEAFF
J gene: TRBJ2-3; V gene: TRBV18; D gene: NA; clone size: NA; CDR3 DNA: TGTGCCAGCTCACCAAAGTCAGGGGGCACAGATACGCAGTATTTT; CDR3 protein: CASSPKSGGTDTQYF
J gene: TRBJ1-3; V gene: TRBV5-4; D gene: NA; clone size: NA; CDR3 DNA: TGTGCCAGCAGCCGCGGTCAGGATGGGAACACCATATATTTT; CDR3 protein: CASSRGQDGNTIYF
J gene: TRBJ2-7; V gene: TRBV11-2; D gene: NA; clone size: NA; CDR3 DNA: TGTGCCAGCAGCTATAGATATGGACCGACTTTCTTC; CDR3 protein: CASSYRYGPTFF
J gene: TRBJ1-5; V gene: TRBV6-5; D gene: TRBD1; clone size: NA; CDR3 DNA: TGTGCCAGCAGACGGGACAGTGATCAGCCCCAGCATTTT; CDR3 protein: CASRRDSDQPQHF
J gene: TRBJ1-1; V gene: TRBV11-1; D gene: TRBD1; clone size: NA; CDR3 DNA: TGTGCCAGCAGAAGACAGGGCGGTGGTACTGAAGCTTTCTTT; CDR3 protein: CASRRQGGGTEAFF
J gene: TRBJ2-7; V gene: TRBV18; D gene: NA; clone size: NA; CDR3 DNA: TGTGCCAGCTCACCACGGGGCCACGAGCAGTACTTC; CDR3 protein: CASSPRGHEQYF